One T cell receptor (beta chain) is described in this entry. Its antigen is still unknown. The sample comes from a study of blood T cells in healthy people across ages. Whole-study findings and limits: CMV status of donors was unknown, possibly confounding expanded clonotype changes.

A second about 6 to 11 cycle PCR used barcoded and J-beta primers. The study obtained at least 3 million CDR3-containing paired-end reads from every sample. TCRdb called the 5' RACE reads again in MiXCR, with one record for every CDR3 protein. The sample includes hundreds of thousands of distinct CDR3 sequences, approximately 30% seen only once; the top ten take approximately 14%. Sequenced sample: blood. This receptor was identified in a woman of 80 years or more in good health.

CDR3 loop: CASSWRASSADTQYF. The DNA for the CDR3 is TGTGCCAGCAGTTGGCGGGCATCGAGCGCAGATACGCAGTATTTT. This chain joins TRBV12-3 or TRBV12-4 and TRBJ2-3; TRBD2 is a possible D gene (5 bases). This CDR3 has 15 amino acids. Trimming took 4 bases from V and 4 from J, leaving 15 bases between them.